The subject of this entry is one TCR beta chain. Its matching antigen is unknown. CDR1 and CDR2 (germline): SEHNR, FQNEAQ (reference sequence). The CDR3 is 13 amino acids. The V gene lost 3 bases and the J gene lost 2 bases, with 4 bases spanning the gap. This entry belongs to a study of siplizumab effects on memory and regulatory T cells. Findings of the study overall: Controls showed an average of approximately 25% Treg-derived mappable alloreactive CD4+ clones, while siplizumab showed roughly 70%. Naive T cells looked more diverse than memory cells and looked like major alloresponse contributors. Tracing alloreactive clones into unstimulated subsets worked for only a minor fraction of them. There was no confirmation of the suppressive function of proliferating Tregs from siplizumab cultures.

TCRdb's copy holds only in-frame clones and misses some; the assay was immunoSEQ multiplex PCR. The sample yields around 7,000 clones, more than 60% seen once. The sequenced sample consisted of effector memory CD8+ T cells sorted from blood. The subset: unstimulated CD8+ effector memory T cells. The chain has TRBV7-9 and TRBJ2-2; no definite D call. This receptor was obtained from a human donor in good health. The DNA for the CDR3 is TGTGCCAGCAGCTTCGTAAACACCGGGGAGCTGTTTTTT. This gives the protein CASSFVNTGELFF.